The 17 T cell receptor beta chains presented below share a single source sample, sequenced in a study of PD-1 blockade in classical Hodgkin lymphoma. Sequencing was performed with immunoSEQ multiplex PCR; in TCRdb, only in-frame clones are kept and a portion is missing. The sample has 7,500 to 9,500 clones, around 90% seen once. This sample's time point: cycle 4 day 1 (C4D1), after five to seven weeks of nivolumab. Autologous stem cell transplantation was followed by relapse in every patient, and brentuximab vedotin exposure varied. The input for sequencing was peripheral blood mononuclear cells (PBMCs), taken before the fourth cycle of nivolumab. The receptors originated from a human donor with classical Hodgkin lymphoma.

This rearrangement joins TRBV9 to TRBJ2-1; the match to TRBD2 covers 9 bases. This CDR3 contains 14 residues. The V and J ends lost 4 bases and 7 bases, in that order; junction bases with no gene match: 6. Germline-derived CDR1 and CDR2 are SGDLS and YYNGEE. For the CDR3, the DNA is TGTGCCAGCAGCCCCCCAGGACTAGCGAATGAGCAGTTCTTC. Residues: CASSPPGLANEQFF. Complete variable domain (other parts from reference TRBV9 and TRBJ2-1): DSGVTQTPKHLITATGQRVTLRCSPRSGDLSVYWYQQSLDQGLQFLIQYYNGEERAKGNILERFSAQQFPDLHSELNLSSLELGDSALYFCASSPPGLANEQFFGPGTRLTVL.

CDR3 region: CASSPGLLTYEQYF. The CDR3 DNA reads as TGTGCCAGCTCACCGGGACTACTCACCTACGAGCAGTACTTC. The chain combines TRBV18 with TRBJ2-7; 7 nucleotides agree with TRBD2. Unmatched junction bases numbered 4, after V lost 3 bases and J lost 2 bases. Germline V gene sequence: CDR1 KGHSH, CDR2 LQKENI. The CDR3 spans 14 residues.

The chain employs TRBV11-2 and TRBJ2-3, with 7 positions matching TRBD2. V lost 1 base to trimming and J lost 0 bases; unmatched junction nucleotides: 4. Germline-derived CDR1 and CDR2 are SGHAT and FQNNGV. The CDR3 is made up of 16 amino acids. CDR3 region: CASSLVPSGSTDTQYF. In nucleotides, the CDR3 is TGTGCCAGCAGCTTAGTGCCTAGCGGAAGCACAGATACGCAGTATTTT.

The CDR3 nucleotides are TGTGCCAGCAGACGGACACCGGGAGTTACTTTCACAGATACGCAGTATTTT. Its translation is CASRRTPGVTFTDTQYF. The rearrangement links TRBV27 to TRBJ2-3; D is perhaps TRBD2 (6 bases). Germline lookup yields CDR1 MNHEY and CDR2 SMNVEV (reference sequence). V was pared by 6 bases and J by 2 bases, with 21 bases between. The CDR3 is 17 residues long.

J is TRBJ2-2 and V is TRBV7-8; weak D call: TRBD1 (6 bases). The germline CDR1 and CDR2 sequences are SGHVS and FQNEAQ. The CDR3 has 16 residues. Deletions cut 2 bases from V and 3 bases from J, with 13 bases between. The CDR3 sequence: CASSLLADSYTGELFF. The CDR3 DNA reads TGTGCCAGCAGCTTACTTGCGGACAGTTACACCGGGGAGCTGTTTTTT.

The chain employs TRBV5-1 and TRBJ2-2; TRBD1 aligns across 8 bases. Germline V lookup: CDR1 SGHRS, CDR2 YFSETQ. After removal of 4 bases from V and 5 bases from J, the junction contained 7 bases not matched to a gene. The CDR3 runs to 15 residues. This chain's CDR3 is CASSAGRGRTGELFF. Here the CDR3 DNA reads TGCGCCAGCAGCGCTGGCAGGGGGCGGACCGGGGAGCTGTTTTTT.

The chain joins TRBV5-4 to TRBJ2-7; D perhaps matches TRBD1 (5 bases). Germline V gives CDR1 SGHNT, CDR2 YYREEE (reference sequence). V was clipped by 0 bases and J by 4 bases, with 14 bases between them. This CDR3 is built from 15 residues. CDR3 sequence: CASSLGQGGVYEQYF. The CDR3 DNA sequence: TGTGCCAGCAGCTTGGGTCAGGGTGGGGTTTACGAGCAGTACTTC.

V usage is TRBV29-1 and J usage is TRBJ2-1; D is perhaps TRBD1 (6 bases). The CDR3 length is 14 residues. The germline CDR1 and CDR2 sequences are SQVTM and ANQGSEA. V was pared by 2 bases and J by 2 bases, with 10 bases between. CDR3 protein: CSVEPRTAYNEQFF. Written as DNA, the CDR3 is TGCAGCGTTGAACCCCGGACAGCCTACAATGAGCAGTTCTTC.

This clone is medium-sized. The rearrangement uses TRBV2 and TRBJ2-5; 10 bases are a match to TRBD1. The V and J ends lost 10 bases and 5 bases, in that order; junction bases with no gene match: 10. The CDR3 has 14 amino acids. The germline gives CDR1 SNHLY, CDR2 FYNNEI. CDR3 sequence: CATRWDRGVETQYF. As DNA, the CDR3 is TGTGCCACCCGATGGGACAGGGGCGTGGAGACCCAGTACTTC.

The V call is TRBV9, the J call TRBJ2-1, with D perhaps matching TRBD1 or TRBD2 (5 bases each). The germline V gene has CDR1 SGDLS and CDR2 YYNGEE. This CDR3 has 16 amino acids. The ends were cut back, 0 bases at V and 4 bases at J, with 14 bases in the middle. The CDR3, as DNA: TGTGCCAGCAGCGTAGGGGACCTAGGCGTGTACAATGAGCAGTTCTTC. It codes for CASSVGDLGVYNEQFF.

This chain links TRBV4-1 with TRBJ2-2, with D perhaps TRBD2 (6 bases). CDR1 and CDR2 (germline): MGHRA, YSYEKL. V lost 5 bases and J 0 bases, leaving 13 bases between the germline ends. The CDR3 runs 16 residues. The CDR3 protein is CASSSFGGTNTGELFF. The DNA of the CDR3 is TGCGCCAGCAGCTCCTTTGGAGGGACGAACACCGGGGAGCTGTTTTTT.

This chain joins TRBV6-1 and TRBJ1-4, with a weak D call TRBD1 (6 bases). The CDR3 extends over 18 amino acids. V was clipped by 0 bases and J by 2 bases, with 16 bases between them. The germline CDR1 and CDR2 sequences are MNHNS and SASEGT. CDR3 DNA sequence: TGTGCCAGCAGTGAAGCGGGGCAGGGGCCAGGGACTAATGAAAAACTGTTTTTT. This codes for CASSEAGQGPGTNEKLFF.

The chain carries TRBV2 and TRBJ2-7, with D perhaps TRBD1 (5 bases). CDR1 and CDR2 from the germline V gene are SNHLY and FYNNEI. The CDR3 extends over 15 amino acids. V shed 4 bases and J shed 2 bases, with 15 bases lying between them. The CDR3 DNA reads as TGTGCCAGCAGTGGTCCCACAGGTGACACCTACGAGCAGTACTTC. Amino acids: CASSGPTGDTYEQYF.

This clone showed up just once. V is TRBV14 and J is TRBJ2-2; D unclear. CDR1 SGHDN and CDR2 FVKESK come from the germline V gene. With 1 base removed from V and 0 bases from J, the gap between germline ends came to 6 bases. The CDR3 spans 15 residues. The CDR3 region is CASSQVHANTGELFF. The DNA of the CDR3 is TGTGCCAGCAGCCAAGTTCACGCGAACACCGGGGAGCTGTTTTTT.

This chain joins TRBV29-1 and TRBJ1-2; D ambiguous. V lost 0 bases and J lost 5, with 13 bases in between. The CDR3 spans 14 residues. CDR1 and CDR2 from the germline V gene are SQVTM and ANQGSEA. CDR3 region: CSVEDPAGMYGYTF. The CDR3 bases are TGCAGCGTTGAAGATCCGGCGGGAATGTATGGCTACACCTTC.

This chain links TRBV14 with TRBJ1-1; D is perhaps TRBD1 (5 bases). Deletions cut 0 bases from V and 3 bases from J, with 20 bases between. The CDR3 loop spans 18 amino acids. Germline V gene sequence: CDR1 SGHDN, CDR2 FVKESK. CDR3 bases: TGTGCCAGCAGCCAAGATTCTCGGGGCTGGCCGACTGACACTGAAGCTTTCTTT. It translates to CASSQDSRGWPTDTEAFF.

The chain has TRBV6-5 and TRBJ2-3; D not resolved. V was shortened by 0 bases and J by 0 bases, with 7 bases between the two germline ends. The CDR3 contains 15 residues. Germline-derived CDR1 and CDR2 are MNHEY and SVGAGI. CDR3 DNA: TGTGCCAGCAGTTACTCGGCCCCTAGCACAGATACGCAGTATTTT. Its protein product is CASSYSAPSTDTQYF.